This TCR beta chain was sequenced for a study of blood T cell repertoires in COVID-19. In the source study's methods: Reference gene primers were amplified, and this amplification served to estimate nucleated cell counts. Method: immunoSEQ multiplex PCR; TCRdb's copy keeps in-frame clones and lacks some. That table furnishes V, J and clone size, whereas the DNA furnished D and trimming. The top ten hold approximately 8% of the sample, which has almost 200,000 clones, roughly 90% seen once. Individuals drawn from about 26 US areas were about 18 to 95 years old. Donors were grouped by their self-reported clinical history. CDR3 size: 12 residues. The ends lost 6 bases at V and 6 bases at J; junction bases unmatched: 2.

The V gene is TRBV12-3 or TRBV12-4, the J gene TRBJ2-3; TRBD1 agrees at 8 bases. Sequencing was performed on PBMCs or T cells enriched from blood (not recorded which). This TCR was recovered from a woman aged 18-35 years who had recovered from COVID-19. CDR3 loop: CASRGQADTQYF. As DNA, the CDR3 is TGTGCCAGCAGGGGACAGGCGGATACGCAGTATTTT.